Sequencing of this TCR beta chain was carried out in a study of blood T cell repertoires in COVID-19. V lost 7 bases and J lost 10; bases outside the gene matches: 7. The CDR3 extends over 12 amino acids. Germline lookup yields CDR1 LNHDA and CDR2 SQIVND (reference sequence). Measured with immunoSEQ multiplex PCR; TCRdb has only the in-frame clones, and not every one. This table holds around 170,000 clones, roughly nine tenths found once. This clone was counted once. V is TRBV19 and J is TRBJ2-1; TRBD2 matches 7 bases. This clonotype was obtained from a man aged 18-30 years who had recovered from COVID-19. Specimen: peripheral blood. CDR3 sequence reads: CASTMGGKEQFF. CDR3 bases: TGTGCCAGTACCATGGGGGGGAAGGAGCAGTTCTTC. The whole variable domain, remainder taken from reference TRBV19 and TRBJ2-1, is DGGITQSPKYLFRKEGQNVTLSCEQNLNHDAMYWYRQDPGQGLRLIYYSQIVNDFQKGDIAEGYSVSREKKESFPLTVTSAQKNPTAFYLCASTMGGKEQFFGPGTRLTVL.